The 25 T cell receptor beta chains reported below all come from one sample, sequenced in a study of regulatory T cells in long-lasting Graves disease. Time point given: newly diagnosed GD, antithyroid drugs for less than 3 months. Making the TCR library involved RNA that had been extracted from PBMCs. CDR3-region Arm-PCR and iRepertoire HTBI primers produced the TCR beta libraries. One entry per CDR3 protein results from TCRdb running MiXCR on the multiplex PCR reads. The data hold around 230,000 distinct CDR3 sequences, with around 16% observed a single time. The sequencing used peripheral blood mononuclear cells (PBMCs), collected at new diagnosis, from a patient treated with antithyroid drugs. The receptors shown here come from a female donor with Graves disease.

CDR3 loop: CATKGTSGSADTQYF. The CDR3 region has the DNA TGTGCCACAAAAGGGACTAGCGGGTCGGCAGATACGCAGTATTTT. The V and J genes are TRBV6-2 or TRBV6-3 and TRBJ2-3; 12 bases are shared with TRBD2. The germline gives CDR1 MNHEY, CDR2 SVGEGT. This CDR3 region has 15 residues. The junction had 9 bases not matched to a gene; V was cut back by 10 bases and J by 4 bases.

This clonotype was detected ten times or more. The chain carries TRBV10-2 and TRBJ1-1, with 7 bases lining up with TRBD1. CDR1 is WSHSY, CDR2 SAAADI, per germline. V shed 6 bases, J shed 7 bases, and the junction held 8 bases outside the gene matches. The CDR3 sequence is 13 residues long. The CDR3 region is CASRTAGGSEAFF. The CDR3 nucleotides read TGCGCCAGCAGAACCGCAGGGGGGAGTGAAGCTTTCTTT.

Ten or more counts support this clonotype. The chain joins TRBV6-1 to TRBJ2-2, with D possibly being TRBD2 (6 bases). CDR1 is MNHNS, CDR2 SASEGT, per germline. Trimming cost V 6 bases and J 6 bases, with 26 bases left between them. The CDR3 spans 18 residues. Here the CDR3 reads CASRRIDRRGELSGELFF. The CDR3 DNA is TGTGCCAGCAGACGAATTGATCGGCGGGGCGAACTATCCGGGGAGCTGTTTTTT.

A word on this clonotype: A much larger clone differs by one base, so this may be a read error. The rearrangement uses TRBV19 and TRBJ2-5; TRBD1 is a possible D gene (6 bases). The CDR3 sequence is 16 residues long. Germline assignment: CDR1 LNHDA and CDR2 SQIVND (reference sequence). The DNA of the CDR3 is TGTGCCAGTAGCGTAGAGGGGCGGGCAGGGGTAGTGGAGCGGTTCTTC. Amino acid sequence: CASSVEGRAGVVERFF.

Many counts were recorded for this clonotype. The genes are TRBV6-2 or TRBV6-3 and TRBJ2-7; D remains unclear. This CDR3 is built from 12 residues. Trimming removed 5 bases at V and 2 bases at J, with 7 bases between. The germline V gene encodes CDR1 MNHEY and CDR2 SVGEGT. CDR3 residues: CASSEKTYEQYF. The CDR3 nucleotides read TGTGCCAGCAGTGAAAAGACCTACGAGCAGTACTTC.

This clonotype was seen at least ten times. The V and J genes are TRBV6-5 and TRBJ2-7; D possibly matches TRBD1 or TRBD2 (5 bases each). There are 14 residues in the CDR3. The germline V and J ends were trimmed by 2 bases and 5 bases, with 13 bases remaining between them. Germline V lookup: CDR1 MNHEY, CDR2 SVGAGI. The CDR3 region has the DNA TGTGCCAGCAGTTACGGGACCCAAGGGGACGAGCAGTACTTC. Translated, it gives CASSYGTQGDEQYF.

This clonotype was counted at least ten times. This rearrangement joins TRBV28 to TRBJ2-3, with 7 bases fitting TRBD1. CDR3 length: 17 amino acids. Germline V lookup: CDR1 MDHEN, CDR2 SYDVKM. V shed 6 bases and J 0 bases; nucleotides not matched to a gene: 12. In DNA, the CDR3 is TGTGCCAGCAGACCTACAGGGGCCACCGGAAGCACAGATACGCAGTATTTT. It specifies CASRPTGATGSTDTQYF.

This clonotype has at least ten counts. The V and J genes are TRBV11-2 and TRBJ1-1; D may be TRBD1 (5 bases). Per the germline V gene, CDR1 is SGHAT and CDR2 is FQNNGV. V shed 5 bases and J shed 5 bases, with 9 bases lying between them. This CDR3 is 12 amino acids long. The CDR3 reads CASSQGVTEAFF. The CDR3 nucleotides read TGTGCCAGCAGCCAAGGGGTTACTGAAGCTTTCTTT.

V is TRBV2 and J is TRBJ2-7, with 11 bases fitting TRBD2. The germline V gene has CDR1 SNHLY and CDR2 FYNNEI. Trimming cost V 8 bases and J 6 bases; bases outside gene matches: 12. This CDR3 is built from 15 residues. In nucleotides, the CDR3 is TGTGCCAGCCCGATGGGACTAGCGGCGGTGGGCGAGCAGTACTTC. This encodes CASPMGLAAVGEQYF.

This clonotype was counted a few times. A much bigger clone sits one base away, suggesting this may be a read error. V is TRBV28 and J is TRBJ1-2; a possible D gene is TRBD1 (5 bases). Trimming cost V 7 bases and J 2 bases, with 17 bases left between them. This CDR3 has 15 amino acids. The germline V gene encodes CDR1 MDHEN and CDR2 SYDVKM. The CDR3: CASTPGGVQNYGYTF. The CDR3 coding sequence is TGTGCCAGCACCCCTGGGGGGGTCCAAAACTATGGCTACACCTTC.

This clonotype was counted at least ten times. The rearrangement links TRBV19 to TRBJ1-5; no clear D. Trimming removed 6 bases at V and 0 bases at J, with 12 bases between. This CDR3 has 15 residues. The germline V gene encodes CDR1 LNHDA and CDR2 SQIVND (reference sequence). The CDR3 DNA is TGTGCCAGTAGCGGCGGTAGATATAGCAATCAGCCCCAGCATTTT. Translating it yields CASSGGRYSNQPQHF.

This clonotype was picked up many times. The rearrangement links TRBV24-1 to TRBJ2-7; D not certain. The CDR3 length is 12 residues. V dropped 4 bases and J dropped 6 bases, with 9 bases sitting between them. Germline assignment: CDR1 KGHDR and CDR2 SFDVKD. CDR3 region: CATSEIGSEQYF. CDR3 DNA sequence: TGTGCCACCAGTGAAATTGGATCCGAGCAGTACTTC.

In this sample, this clonotype turned up many times. The rearrangement joins TRBV12-3 or TRBV12-4 to TRBJ1-5; the D gene is possibly TRBD1 (5 bases). The CDR3 totals 13 residues. Trimming left V 3 bases short and J 3 bases short, with 6 bases between. Here the CDR3 reads CASSLTDNQPQHF. Here the CDR3 DNA reads TGTGCCAGCAGTTTGACAGACAATCAGCCCCAGCATTTT.

This clonotype appeared many times. The rearrangement links TRBV3-1 to TRBJ1-5, with a possible D match to TRBD1 (5 bases). V was clipped by 4 bases and J by 1 base, with 8 bases between them. Germline values: CDR1 LGHDT, CDR2 YNNKEL (reference sequence). The CDR3 is 14 residues long. CDR3 DNA: TGTGCCAGCAGCCCGACAGTAAGCAATCAGCCCCAGCATTTT. Translated, it gives CASSPTVSNQPQHF.

Remarks on this clonotype: With only one base between it and a far larger clone, this is likely a read error. The chain links TRBV29-1 to TRBJ2-3; 11 bases map to TRBD2. The J call is in doubt because the DNA end fits TRBJ2-7 better. CDR1 is SQVTM and CDR2 is ANQGSEA in the germline V gene. The CDR3 consists of 14 residues. The CDR3 is CSVVTSGVYNEQYF. Here the CDR3 DNA reads TGCAGCGTGGTGACTAGCGGGGTGTACAATGAGCAGTACTTC.

This clonotype was seen at least ten times. The V and J genes are TRBV24-1 and TRBJ1-2, with TRBD1 matching over 10 bases. V was pared by 5 bases and J by 3 bases, with 14 bases of the junction left unmatched. Germline-derived CDR1 and CDR2 are KGHDR and SFDVKD. The CDR3 contains 18 residues. CDR3 sequence (DNA): TGTGCCACCAGTGGCCCCGGGACAGGGGCCGTCTTGGACTATGGCTACACCTTC. The encoded protein is CATSGPGTGAVLDYGYTF.

The rearrangement uses TRBV12-3 or TRBV12-4 and TRBJ2-3; maybe TRBD1 (5 bases). The CDR3 consists of 16 residues. With 1 base removed from V and 3 bases from J, the gap between germline ends came to 14 bases. The CDR3 nucleotides are TGTGCCAGCAGTTTAGTCGCTGGGGCAGTAACAGATACGCAGTATTTT. Its protein is CASSLVAGAVTDTQYF.

This clonotype was counted many times. This chain connects TRBV19 to TRBJ1-2, with TRBD1 matching over 8 bases. Germline lookup yields CDR1 LNHDA and CDR2 SQIVND (reference sequence). The CDR3 has 13 residues. Unmatched junction bases numbered 6, after V lost 7 bases and J lost 5 bases. The CDR3 DNA sequence: TGTGCCAGTAAGGACAGGGAAGGTTATGGCTACACCTTC. The encoded protein is CASKDREGYGYTF.

This clonotype was recorded many times. J is TRBJ2-2 and V is TRBV19; 7 bases fit TRBD1. Germline V gene lookup returns CDR1 LNHDA and CDR2 SQIVND (reference sequence). V was clipped by 7 bases and J by 2 bases; unmatched bases: 10. This CDR3 has 16 amino acids. The CDR3 nucleotides are TGTGCCAGTACCCCTAGGGCAGGGGGAAACACCGGGGAGCTGTTTTTT. Its translation is CASTPRAGGNTGELFF.

This clonotype occurred a few times. The chain carries TRBV7-9 and TRBJ1-3; D not resolved. Looked up from germline, CDR1 is SEHNR and CDR2 is FQNEAQ (reference sequence). This CDR3 is 14 amino acids long. V was cut by 2 bases and J by 0 bases, with 5 bases left in between. The DNA of the CDR3 is TGTGCCAGCAGCTTATTAAGCTCTGGAAACACCATATATTTT. It is translated as CASSLLSSGNTIYF. The variable domain in full, completed from reference TRBV7-9 and TRBJ1-3, reads DTGVSQNPRHKITKRGQNVTFRCDPISEHNRLYWYRQTLGQGPEFLTYFQNEAQLEKSRLLSDRFSAERPKGSFSTLEIQRTEQGDSAMYLCASSLLSSGNTIYFGEGSWLTVV.

This clonotype was seen ten or more times. The chain joins TRBV2 to TRBJ1-4; D might be TRBD1 (5 bases). The germline CDR1 and CDR2 sequences are SNHLY and FYNNEI. The ends were cut back, 7 bases at V and 3 bases at J, with 18 bases in the middle. This CDR3 has 16 residues. CDR3 residues: CASKQSGLGSNEKLFF. CDR3 coding DNA: TGTGCCAGCAAACAGTCGGGGCTTGGATCTAATGAAAAACTGTTTTTT.

This clonotype was detected ten times or more. The germline gene is not matched at one end of the junction; a read error may be the cause. The genes are TRBV9 and TRBJ1-2; D perhaps matches TRBD1 (6 bases). Per germline, CDR1 SGDLS and CDR2 YYNGEE. CDR3 size: 14 residues. CDR3 nucleotide sequence: TGTGCCAGCAGCGTTACCAGGGGTGGGGATGGCCACACCTTC. Encoded protein: CASSVTRGGDGHTF.

This clonotype appeared many times. The gene calls are TRBV25-1 and TRBJ2-2; possibly TRBD2 for D (5 bases). Germline V gene lookup returns CDR1 MGHDK and CDR2 SYGVNS. This CDR3 has 14 amino acids. V was cut by 1 base and J by 6 bases, with 9 bases left in between. The CDR3 spells CASSEFGDPGELFF. CDR3 sequence (DNA): TGTGCCAGCAGTGAATTCGGGGATCCCGGGGAGCTGTTTTTT.

This clonotype was recorded only once. This chain uses TRBV28 with TRBJ2-3; D remains unclear. The CDR3 runs 13 residues. Trimming left V 6 bases short and J 2 bases short, with 9 bases between. CDR1 MDHEN and CDR2 SYDVKM come from the germline V gene. DNA of the CDR3: TGTGCCAGCAGCTCGACCCCCACAGATACGCAGTATTTT. Its protein is CASSSTPTDTQYF.

About this clonotype itself: A single base separates this from a much larger clone, so it may be a read error. Here the CDR3 omits its conserved ending phenylalanine or tryptophan, so a read error is the likely source. The chain carries TRBV4-3 and TRBJ1-3; D ambiguous. Germline assignment: CDR1 LGHNA and CDR2 YSLEER. Deletions cut 0 bases from V and 9 bases from J, with 18 bases between. CDR3 length: 16 amino acids. CDR3 protein: CASSQDSTGVWSTIYL. Written as DNA, the CDR3 is TGCGCCAGCAGCCAAGATTCAACTGGGGTATGGAGCACCATATATCTT.